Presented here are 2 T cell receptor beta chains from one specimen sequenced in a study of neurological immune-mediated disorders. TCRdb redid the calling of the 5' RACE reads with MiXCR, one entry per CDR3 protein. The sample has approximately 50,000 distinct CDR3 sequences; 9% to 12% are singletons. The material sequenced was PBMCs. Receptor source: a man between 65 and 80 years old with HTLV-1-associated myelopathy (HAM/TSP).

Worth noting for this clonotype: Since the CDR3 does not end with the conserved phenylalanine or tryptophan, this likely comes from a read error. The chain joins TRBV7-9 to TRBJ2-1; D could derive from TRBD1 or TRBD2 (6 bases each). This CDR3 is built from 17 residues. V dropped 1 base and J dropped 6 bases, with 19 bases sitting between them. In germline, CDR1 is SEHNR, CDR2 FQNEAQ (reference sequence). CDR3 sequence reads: CASSLVGGGTKLNEQFL. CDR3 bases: TGTGCCAGCAGCTTAGTGGGGGGCGGGACCAAACTCAATGAGCAGTTCTTA.

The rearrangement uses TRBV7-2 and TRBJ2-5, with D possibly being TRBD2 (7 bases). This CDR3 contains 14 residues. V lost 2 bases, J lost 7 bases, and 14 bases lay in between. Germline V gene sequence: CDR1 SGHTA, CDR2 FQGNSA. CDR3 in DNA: TGTGCCAGCAGCTTATACGGGGGGCGAGGGACCCAGTACTTC. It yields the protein CASSLYGGRGTQYF.